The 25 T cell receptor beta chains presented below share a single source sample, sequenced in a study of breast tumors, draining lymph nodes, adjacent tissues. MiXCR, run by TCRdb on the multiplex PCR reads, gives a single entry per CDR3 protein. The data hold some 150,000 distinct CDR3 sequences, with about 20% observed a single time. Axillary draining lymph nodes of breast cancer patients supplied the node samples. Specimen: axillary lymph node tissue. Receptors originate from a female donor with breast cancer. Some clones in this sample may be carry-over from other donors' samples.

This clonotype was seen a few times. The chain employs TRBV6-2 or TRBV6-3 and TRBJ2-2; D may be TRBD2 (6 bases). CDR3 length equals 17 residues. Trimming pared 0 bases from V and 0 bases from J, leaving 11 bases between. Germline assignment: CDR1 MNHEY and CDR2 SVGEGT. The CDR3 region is CASSYSTAGPNTGELFF. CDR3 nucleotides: TGTGCCAGCAGTTACTCGACCGCGGGACCGAACACCGGGGAGCTGTTTTTT.

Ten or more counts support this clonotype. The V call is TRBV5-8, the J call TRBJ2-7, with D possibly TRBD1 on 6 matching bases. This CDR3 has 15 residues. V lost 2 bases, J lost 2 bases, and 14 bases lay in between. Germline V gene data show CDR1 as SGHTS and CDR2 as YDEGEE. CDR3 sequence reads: CASSLIGTRTYEQYF. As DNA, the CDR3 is TGTGCCAGCAGCTTAATCGGGACACGGACCTACGAGCAGTACTTC.

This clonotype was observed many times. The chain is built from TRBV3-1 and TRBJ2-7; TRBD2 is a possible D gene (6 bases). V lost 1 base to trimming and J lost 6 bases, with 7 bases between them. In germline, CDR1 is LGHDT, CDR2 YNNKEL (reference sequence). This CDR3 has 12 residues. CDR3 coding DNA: TGTGCCAGCAGCCAAGGGAGGGTCGAGCAGTACTTC. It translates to CASSQGRVEQYF.

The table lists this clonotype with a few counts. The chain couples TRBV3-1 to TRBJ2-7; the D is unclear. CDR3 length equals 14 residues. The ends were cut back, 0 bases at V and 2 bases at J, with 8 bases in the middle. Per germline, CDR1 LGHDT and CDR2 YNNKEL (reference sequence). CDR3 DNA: TGTGCCAGCAGCCAAGATACCAGTCCCTACGAGCAGTACTTC. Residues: CASSQDTSPYEQYF.

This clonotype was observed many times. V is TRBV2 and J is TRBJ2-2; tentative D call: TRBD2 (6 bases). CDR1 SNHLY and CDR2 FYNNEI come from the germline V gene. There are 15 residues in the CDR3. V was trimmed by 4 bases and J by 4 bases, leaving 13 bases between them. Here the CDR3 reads CASSGYAGPTGELFF. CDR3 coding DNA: TGTGCCAGCAGTGGATATGCGGGGCCCACCGGGGAGCTGTTTTTT. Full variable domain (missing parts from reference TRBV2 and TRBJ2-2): EPEVTQTPSHQVTQMGQEVILRCVPISNHLYFYWYRQILGQKVEFLVSFYNNEISEKSEIFDDQFSVERPDGSNFTLKIRSTKLEDSAMYFCASSGYAGPTGELFFGEGSRLTVL.

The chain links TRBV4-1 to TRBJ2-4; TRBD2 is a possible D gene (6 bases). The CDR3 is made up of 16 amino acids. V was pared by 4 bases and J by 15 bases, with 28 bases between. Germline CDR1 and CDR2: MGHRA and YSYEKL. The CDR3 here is CASSPRAGATGTLLYF. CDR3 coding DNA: TGCGCCAGCAGCCCGCGTGCAGGCGCAACCGGGACTCTCTTGTACTTC.

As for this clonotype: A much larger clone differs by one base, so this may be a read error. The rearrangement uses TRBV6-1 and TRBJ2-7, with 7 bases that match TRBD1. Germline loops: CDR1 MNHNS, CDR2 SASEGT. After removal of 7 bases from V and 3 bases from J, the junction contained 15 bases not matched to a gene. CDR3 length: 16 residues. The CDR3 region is CASNDDRVVIVYEQYF. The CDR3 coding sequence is TGTGCCAGCAACGACGACAGGGTTGTTATCGTCTACGAGCAGTACTTC.

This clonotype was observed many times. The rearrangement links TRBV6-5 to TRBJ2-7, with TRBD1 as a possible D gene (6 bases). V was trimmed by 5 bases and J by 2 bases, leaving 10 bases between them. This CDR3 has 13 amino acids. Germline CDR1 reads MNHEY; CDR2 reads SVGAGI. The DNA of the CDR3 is TGTGCCAGCAGTCGACAGGTGGCCTACGAGCAGTACTTC. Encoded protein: CASSRQVAYEQYF.

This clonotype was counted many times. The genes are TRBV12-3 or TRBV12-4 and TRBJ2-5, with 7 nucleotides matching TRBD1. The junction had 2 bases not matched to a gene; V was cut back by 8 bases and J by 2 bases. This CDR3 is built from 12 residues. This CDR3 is CASGTEQETQYF. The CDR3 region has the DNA TGTGCCAGCGGGACAGAACAAGAGACCCAGTACTTC.

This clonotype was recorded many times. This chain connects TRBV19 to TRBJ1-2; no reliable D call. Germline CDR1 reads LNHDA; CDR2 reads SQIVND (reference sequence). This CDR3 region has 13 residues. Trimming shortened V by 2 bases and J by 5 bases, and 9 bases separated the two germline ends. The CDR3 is CASSITSDYGYTF. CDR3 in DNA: TGTGCCAGTAGTATAACCAGCGATTATGGCTACACCTTC.

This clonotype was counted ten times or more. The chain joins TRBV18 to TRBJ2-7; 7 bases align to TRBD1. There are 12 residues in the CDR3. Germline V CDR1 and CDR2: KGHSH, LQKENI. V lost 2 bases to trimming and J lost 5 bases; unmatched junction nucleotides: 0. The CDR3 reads CASSPTGDEQYF. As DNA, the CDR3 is TGTGCCAGCTCACCAACAGGGGACGAGCAGTACTTC.

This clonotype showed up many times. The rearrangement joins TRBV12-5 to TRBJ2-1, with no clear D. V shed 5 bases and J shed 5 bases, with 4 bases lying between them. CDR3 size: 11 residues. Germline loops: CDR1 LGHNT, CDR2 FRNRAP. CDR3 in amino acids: CASGLNNEQFF. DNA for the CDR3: TGTGCTAGTGGTCTTAACAATGAGCAGTTCTTC. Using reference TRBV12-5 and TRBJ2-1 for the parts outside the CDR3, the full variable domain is DARVTQTPRHKVTEMGQEVTMRCQPILGHNTVFWYRQTMMQGLELLAYFRNRAPLDDSGMPKDRFSAEMPDATLATLKIQPSEPRDSAVYFCASGLNNEQFFGPGTRLTVL.

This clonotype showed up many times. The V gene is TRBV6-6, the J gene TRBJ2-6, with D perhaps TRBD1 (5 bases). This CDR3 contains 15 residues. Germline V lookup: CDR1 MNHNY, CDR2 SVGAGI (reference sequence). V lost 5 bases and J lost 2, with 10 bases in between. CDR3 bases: TGTGCCAGCAGTCTGGGGCTGCCTGGGGCCAACGTCCTGACTTTC. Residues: CASSLGLPGANVLTF.

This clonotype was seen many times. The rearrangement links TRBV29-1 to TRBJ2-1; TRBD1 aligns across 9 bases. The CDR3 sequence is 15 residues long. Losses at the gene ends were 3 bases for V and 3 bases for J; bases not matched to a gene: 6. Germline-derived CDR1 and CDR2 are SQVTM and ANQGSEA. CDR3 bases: TGCAGCGTTGATCGGGGGACAGGGTTCTACAATGAGCAGTTCTTC. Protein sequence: CSVDRGTGFYNEQFF.

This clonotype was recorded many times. CDR3 residues: CASSQETGGYGYTF. CDR3 in DNA: TGCGCCAGCAGCCAAGAGACAGGGGGCTATGGCTACACCTTC. V usage is TRBV4-3 and J usage is TRBJ1-2, with TRBD1 identical over 9 bases. Germline CDR1 is LGHNA and CDR2 is YSLEER. The CDR3 runs 14 residues. J was trimmed by 4 bases and V by 0 bases; bases with no gene match: 0.

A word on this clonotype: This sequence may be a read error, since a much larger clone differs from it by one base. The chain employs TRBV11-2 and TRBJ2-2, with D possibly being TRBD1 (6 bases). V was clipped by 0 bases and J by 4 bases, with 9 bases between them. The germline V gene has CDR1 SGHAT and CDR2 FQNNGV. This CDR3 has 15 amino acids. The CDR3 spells CASSLERGGTGELFF. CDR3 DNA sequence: TGTGCCAGCAGCTTAGAGAGAGGGGGCACCGGGGAGCTGTTTTTT.

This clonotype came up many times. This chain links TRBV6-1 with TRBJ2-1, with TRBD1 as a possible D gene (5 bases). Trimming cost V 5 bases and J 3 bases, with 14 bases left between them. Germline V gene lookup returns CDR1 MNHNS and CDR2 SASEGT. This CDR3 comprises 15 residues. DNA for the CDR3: TGTGCCAGCAGTCCTAGGACACCCGACTACAATGAGCAGTTCTTC. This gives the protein CASSPRTPDYNEQFF.

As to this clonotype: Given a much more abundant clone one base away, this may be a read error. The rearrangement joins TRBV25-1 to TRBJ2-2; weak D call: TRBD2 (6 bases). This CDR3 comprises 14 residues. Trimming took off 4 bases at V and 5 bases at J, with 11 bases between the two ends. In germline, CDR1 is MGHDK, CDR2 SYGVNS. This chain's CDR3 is CASSAGGWTGELFF. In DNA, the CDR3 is TGTGCCAGCAGTGCCGGGGGTTGGACCGGGGAGCTGTTTTTT.

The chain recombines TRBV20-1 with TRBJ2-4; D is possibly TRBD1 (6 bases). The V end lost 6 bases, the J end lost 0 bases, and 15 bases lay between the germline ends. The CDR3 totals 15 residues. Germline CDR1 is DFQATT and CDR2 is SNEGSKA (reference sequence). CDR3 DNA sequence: TGCAGTGCCGCCGTCCCCAGGGGAGCCAAAAACATTCAGTACTTC. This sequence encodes CSAAVPRGAKNIQYF.

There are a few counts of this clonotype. This CDR3 is CASSSIGGAGNNEQFF. The CDR3 DNA sequence: TGTGCCAGCAGTTCAATAGGCGGGGCGGGTAACAATGAGCAGTTCTTC. The chain recombines TRBV25-1 with TRBJ2-1, with a weak D call TRBD2 (6 bases). CDR1 is MGHDK, CDR2 SYGVNS, per germline. This CDR3 comprises 16 residues. The V end was cut by 5 bases, the J end by 5 bases, with 19 bases between.

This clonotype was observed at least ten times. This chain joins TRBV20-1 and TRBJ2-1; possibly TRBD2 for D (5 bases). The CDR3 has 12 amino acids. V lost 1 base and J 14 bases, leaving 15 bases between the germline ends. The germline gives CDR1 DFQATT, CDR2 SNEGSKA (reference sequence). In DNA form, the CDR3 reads TGCAGTGCTAGAGCCGAAGCGGACGACGAGTTCTTC. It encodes CSARAEADDEFF.

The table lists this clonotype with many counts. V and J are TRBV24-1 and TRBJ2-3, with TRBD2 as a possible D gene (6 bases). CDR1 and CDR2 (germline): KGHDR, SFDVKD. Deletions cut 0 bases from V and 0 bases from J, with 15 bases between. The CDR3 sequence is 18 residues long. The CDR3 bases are TGTGCCACCAGTGATTTGAAAACGGCGGGACGTAGCACAGATACGCAGTATTTT. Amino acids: CATSDLKTAGRSTDTQYF.

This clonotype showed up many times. The CDR3 region has the DNA TGCAGTGCTAGTGCCATCGTGGGGGGACTAGCGGCTGGTGGGACGCAGTATTTT. Amino acids: CSASAIVGGLAAGGTQYF. The chain uses TRBV20-1 and TRBJ2-3, with 11 bases matching TRBD2. Germline V lookup: CDR1 DFQATT, CDR2 SNEGSKA (reference sequence). CDR3 length: 18 residues. Germline trimming cut 3 bases from V and 9 bases from J; bases unmatched to any gene: 20.

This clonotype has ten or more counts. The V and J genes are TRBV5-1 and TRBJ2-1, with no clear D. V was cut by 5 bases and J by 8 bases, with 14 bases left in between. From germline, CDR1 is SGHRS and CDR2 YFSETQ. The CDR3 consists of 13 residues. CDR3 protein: CASSSPGRYEQFF. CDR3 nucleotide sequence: TGCGCCAGCAGTAGTCCAGGTAGATATGAGCAGTTCTTC.

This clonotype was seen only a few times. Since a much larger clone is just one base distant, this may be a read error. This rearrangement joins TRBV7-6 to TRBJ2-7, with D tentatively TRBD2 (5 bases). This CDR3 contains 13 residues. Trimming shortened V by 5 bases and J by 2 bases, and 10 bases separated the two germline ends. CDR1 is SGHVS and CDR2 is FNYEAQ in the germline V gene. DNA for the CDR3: TGTGCCAGCAGCCCGGGGAGTGCCTACGAGCAGTACTTC. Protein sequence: CASSPGSAYEQYF.